The 14 T cell receptor beta chains presented below share a single source sample, sequenced in a study of blood T cell repertoires in COVID-19. Repertoires were generated with immunoSEQ multiplex PCR, while TCRdb's copy carries only in-frame clones and drops some. The sample shows 16,000 or so clones, about 88% of them seen only once. Sequencing was carried out using peripheral blood. The receptors were sampled from a human donor in a cohort sampled during active COVID-19.

This chain joins TRBV3-1 (or the pseudogene TRBV3-2) and TRBJ1-1, with 7 bases that match TRBD1. Looked up from germline, CDR1 is LGHDT and CDR2 is YNNKEL (reference sequence). V was clipped by 5 bases and J by 1 base; unmatched bases: 7. The CDR3 extends over 15 amino acids. Written as DNA, the CDR3 is TGTGCCAGCAGCTACGGGACAGCCGCGAACACTGAAGCTTTCTTT. It specifies CASSYGTAANTEAFF.

V is TRBV7-3 and J is TRBJ2-7; no firm D call. Germline loops: CDR1 SGHTA, CDR2 FQGTGA. The CDR3 is 13 amino acids. The V end was cut by 3 bases, the J end by 3 bases, with 9 bases between. The CDR3: CASSFDTDYEQYF. The DNA for the CDR3 is TGTGCCAGCAGCTTCGACACGGACTACGAGCAGTACTTC.

The rearrangement links TRBV2 to TRBJ1-1; D is possibly TRBD1 (5 bases). The germline V and J ends were trimmed by 9 bases and 1 base, with 15 bases remaining between them. The CDR3 contains 14 residues. In germline, CDR1 is SNHLY, CDR2 FYNNEI. CDR3 sequence reads: CARLPLRGNTEAFF. CDR3 bases: TGTGCCAGACTACCACTTAGGGGGAACACTGAAGCTTTCTTT.

J is TRBJ2-3 and V is TRBV2; 7 nucleotides line up with TRBD1. CDR3 length equals 13 residues. J gave up 2 bases and V 7 bases, and 3 bases lay outside the gene matches. CDR1 and CDR2 from the germline V gene are SNHLY and FYNNEI. The CDR3: CASKQGDTDTQYF. The CDR3 nucleotides read TGTGCCAGCAAGCAGGGGGACACAGATACGCAGTATTTT.

This sequence joins TRBV7-2 and TRBJ1-4; 10 bases line up with TRBD1. Germline-derived CDR1 and CDR2 are SGHTA and FQGNSA. Trimming took 7 bases from V and 10 from J; bases not matched to a gene: 12. There are 15 residues in the CDR3. The DNA of the CDR3 is TGTGCCAGCACCTTCGGCGGGACAGGGGATGGAAAACTGTTTTTT. Protein: CASTFGGTGDGKLFF.

V and J are TRBV19 and TRBJ2-1; D uncertain. This CDR3 spans 15 amino acids. The V end lost 2 bases, the J end lost 7 bases, and 15 bases lay between the germline ends. Germline V gene sequence: CDR1 LNHDA, CDR2 SQIVND (reference sequence). The CDR3 bases are TGTGCCAGTAGTATAAATCTTGGCCCGTGGAATGAGCAGTTCTTC. It specifies CASSINLGPWNEQFF.

This chain links TRBV10-1 with TRBJ2-2; the match to TRBD1 covers 7 bases. The ends lost 8 bases at V and 10 bases at J; junction bases unmatched: 7. Per the germline V gene, CDR1 is WNHNN and CDR2 is SYGVQD (reference sequence). This CDR3 spans 12 amino acids. This CDR3 reads CASGPGQTELFF. The CDR3, as DNA: TGCGCCAGCGGACCGGGACAGACGGAGCTGTTTTTT.

This chain links TRBV28 with TRBJ2-7; 8 positions agree with TRBD1. The CDR3 is made up of 16 amino acids. Germline-derived CDR1 and CDR2 are MDHEN and SYDVKM. V lost 6 bases and J lost 2; bases outside the gene matches: 12. DNA for the CDR3: TGTGCCAGCAGGGACGTCGCAGGGGGCGCGACCTACGAGCAGTACTTC. It codes for CASRDVAGGATYEQYF. Supplemented by reference TRBV28 and TRBJ2-7, the full variable domain reads DVKVTQSSRYLVKRTGEKVFLECVQDMDHENMFWYRQDPGLGLRLIYFSYDVKMKEKGDIPEGYSVSREKKERFSLILESASTNQTSMYLCASRDVAGGATYEQYFGPGTRLTVT.

The rearrangement uses TRBV6-5 and TRBJ1-2; TRBD1 might be the D (5 bases). The CDR3 has 12 residues. V shed 2 bases and J shed 8 bases, with 9 bases lying between them. Looked up from germline, CDR1 is MNHEY and CDR2 is SVGAGI. CDR3 DNA: TGTGCCAGCAGTTACGCAGGGCAAGGCTACACCTTC. Translated: CASSYAGQGYTF.

The gene calls are TRBV7-9 and TRBJ1-2; D remains ambiguous. The CDR3 covers 13 residues. CDR1 and CDR2 (germline): SEHNR, FQNEAQ (reference sequence). The germline V and J ends were trimmed by 5 bases and 7 bases, with 14 bases remaining between them. This CDR3 reads CASSPGRASGYTF. The CDR3 DNA is TGTGCCAGCAGCCCGGGGAGGGCCTCTGGCTACACCTTC.

The V and J genes are TRBV20-1 and TRBJ2-2; TRBD1 matches 7 bases. Per germline, CDR1 DFQATT and CDR2 SNEGSKA (reference sequence). This CDR3 contains 11 residues. Losses at the gene ends were 4 bases for V and 9 bases for J; bases not matched to a gene: 2. The chain's CDR3 is CSAKGGRELFF. CDR3 nucleotides: TGCAGTGCTAAAGGGGGCAGGGAGCTGTTTTTT.

The chain couples TRBV6-2 or TRBV6-3 to TRBJ2-3, with D possibly TRBD2 on 6 matching bases. CDR3 length: 15 amino acids. Germline loops: CDR1 MNHEY, CDR2 SVGEGT. V was cut by 2 bases and J by 0 bases, with 9 bases left in between. CDR3 sequence: CASSYAGLSTDTQYF. The CDR3 nucleotides are TGTGCCAGCAGTTACGCGGGGTTGAGCACAGATACGCAGTATTTT.

CDR3 protein: CASSRDWMSSYEQYF. CDR3 DNA sequence: TGTGCCAGCAGCCGGGACTGGATGAGCTCCTACGAGCAGTACTTC. The gene calls are TRBV6-2 or TRBV6-3 and TRBJ2-7; possibly TRBD2 for D (6 bases). Trimming took 6 bases from V and 0 from J, leaving 15 bases between them. Looked up from germline, CDR1 is MNHEY and CDR2 is SVGEGT. The length of the CDR3 is 15 residues.

About this clone itself: At one end the junction does not follow the germline gene, possibly because of a read error. The chain combines TRBV4-2 with TRBJ2-5, with D hard to call. This CDR3 is 12 amino acids long. Germline assignment: CDR1 LGHNA and CDR2 YNFKEQ. CDR3 residues: CASSQVREAQYF. CDR3 DNA sequence: TGTGCCAGCAGCCAGGTTAGAGAGGCCCAGTACTTC.